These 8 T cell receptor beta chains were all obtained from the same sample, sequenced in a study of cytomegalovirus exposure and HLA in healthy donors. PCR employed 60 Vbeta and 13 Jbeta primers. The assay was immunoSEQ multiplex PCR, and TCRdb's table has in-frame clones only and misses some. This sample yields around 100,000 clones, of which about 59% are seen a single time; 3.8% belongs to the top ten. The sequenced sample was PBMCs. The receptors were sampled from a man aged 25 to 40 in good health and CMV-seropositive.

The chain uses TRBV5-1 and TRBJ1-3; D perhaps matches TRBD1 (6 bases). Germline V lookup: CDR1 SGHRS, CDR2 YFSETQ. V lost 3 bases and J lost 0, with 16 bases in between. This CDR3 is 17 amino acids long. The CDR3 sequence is CASSSSGATDSGNTIYF. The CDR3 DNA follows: TGCGCCAGCAGCTCATCAGGGGCTACCGACTCTGGAAACACCATATATTTT.

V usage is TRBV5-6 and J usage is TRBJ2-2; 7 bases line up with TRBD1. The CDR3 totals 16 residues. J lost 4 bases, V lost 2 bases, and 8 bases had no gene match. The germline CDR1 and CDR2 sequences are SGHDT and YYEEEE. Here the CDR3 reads CASSFETGYRTGELFF. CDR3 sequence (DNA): TGTGCCAGCAGCTTTGAGACAGGGTATCGCACCGGGGAGCTGTTTTTT. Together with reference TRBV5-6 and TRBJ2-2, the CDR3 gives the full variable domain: DAGVTQSPTHLIKTRGQQVTLRCSPKSGHDTVSWYQQALGQGPQFIFQYYEEEERQRGNFPDRFSGHQFPNYSSELNVNALLLGDSALYLCASSFETGYRTGELFFGEGSRLTVL.

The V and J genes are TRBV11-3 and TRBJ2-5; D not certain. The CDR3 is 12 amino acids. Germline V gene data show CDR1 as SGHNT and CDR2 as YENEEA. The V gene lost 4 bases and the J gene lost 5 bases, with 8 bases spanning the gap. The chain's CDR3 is CASSSGWETQYF. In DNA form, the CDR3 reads TGTGCCAGCAGCTCCGGTTGGGAGACCCAGTACTTC.

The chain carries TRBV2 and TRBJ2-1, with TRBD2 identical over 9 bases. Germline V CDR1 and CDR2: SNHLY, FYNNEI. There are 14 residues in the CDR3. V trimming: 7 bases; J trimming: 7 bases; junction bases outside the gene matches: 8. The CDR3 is CASIGLAGRNEQFF. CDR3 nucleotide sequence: TGTGCCAGCATAGGTCTAGCGGGGCGGAATGAGCAGTTCTTC.

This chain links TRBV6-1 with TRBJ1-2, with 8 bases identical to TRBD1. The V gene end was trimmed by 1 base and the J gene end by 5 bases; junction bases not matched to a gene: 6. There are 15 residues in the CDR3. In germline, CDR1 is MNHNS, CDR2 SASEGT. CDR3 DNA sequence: TGTGCCAGCAGTGAAGGTTTGGGGACAGGTTATGGCTACACCTTC. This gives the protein CASSEGLGTGYGYTF.

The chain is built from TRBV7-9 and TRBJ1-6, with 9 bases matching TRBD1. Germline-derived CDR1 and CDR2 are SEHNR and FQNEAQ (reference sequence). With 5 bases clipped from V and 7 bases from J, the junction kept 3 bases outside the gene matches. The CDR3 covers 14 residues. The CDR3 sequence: CASSGTGHNSPLHF. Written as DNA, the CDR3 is TGTGCCAGCAGCGGGACAGGGCACAATTCACCCCTCCACTTT.

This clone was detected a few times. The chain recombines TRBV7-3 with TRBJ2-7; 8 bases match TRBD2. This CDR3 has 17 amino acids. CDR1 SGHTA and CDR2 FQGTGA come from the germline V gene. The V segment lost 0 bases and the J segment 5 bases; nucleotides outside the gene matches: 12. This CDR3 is CASSLTLLGSGNNEQYF. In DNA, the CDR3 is TGTGCCAGCAGCTTAACCCTCCTGGGTAGCGGGAACAACGAGCAGTACTTC.

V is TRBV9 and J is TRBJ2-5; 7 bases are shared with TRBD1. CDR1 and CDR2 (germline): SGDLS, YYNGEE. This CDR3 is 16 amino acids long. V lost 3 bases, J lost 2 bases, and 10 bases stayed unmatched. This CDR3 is CASSADGGQLQETQYF. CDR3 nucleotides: TGTGCCAGCAGCGCCGATGGGGGACAGCTACAAGAGACCCAGTACTTC. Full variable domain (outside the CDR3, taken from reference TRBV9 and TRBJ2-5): DSGVTQTPKHLITATGQRVTLRCSPRSGDLSVYWYQQSLDQGLQFLIQYYNGEERAKGNILERFSAQQFPDLHSELNLSSLELGDSALYFCASSADGGQLQETQYFGPGTRLLVL.